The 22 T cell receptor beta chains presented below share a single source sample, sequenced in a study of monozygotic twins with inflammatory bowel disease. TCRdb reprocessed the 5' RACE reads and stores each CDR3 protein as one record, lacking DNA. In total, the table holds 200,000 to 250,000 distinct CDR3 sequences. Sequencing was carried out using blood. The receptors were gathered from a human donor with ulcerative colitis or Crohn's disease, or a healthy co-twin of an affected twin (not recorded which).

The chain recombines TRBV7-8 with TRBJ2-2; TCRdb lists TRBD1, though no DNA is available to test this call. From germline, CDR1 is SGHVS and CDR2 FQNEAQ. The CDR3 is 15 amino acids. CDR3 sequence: CASTRGRDDTGELFF.

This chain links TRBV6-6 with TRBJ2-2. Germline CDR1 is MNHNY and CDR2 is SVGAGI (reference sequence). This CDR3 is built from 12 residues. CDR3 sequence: CASHLSAGELFF.

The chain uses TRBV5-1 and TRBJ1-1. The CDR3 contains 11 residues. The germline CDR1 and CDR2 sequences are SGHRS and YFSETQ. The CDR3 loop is CASKENTEAFF.

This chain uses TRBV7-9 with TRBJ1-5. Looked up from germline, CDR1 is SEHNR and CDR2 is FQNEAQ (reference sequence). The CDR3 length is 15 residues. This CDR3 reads CASSLDEGSNQPQHF.

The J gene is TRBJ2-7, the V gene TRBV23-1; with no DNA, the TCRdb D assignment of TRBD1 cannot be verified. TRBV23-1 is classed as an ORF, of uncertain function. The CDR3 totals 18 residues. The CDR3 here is CASSQSWIGDRETYEQYF.

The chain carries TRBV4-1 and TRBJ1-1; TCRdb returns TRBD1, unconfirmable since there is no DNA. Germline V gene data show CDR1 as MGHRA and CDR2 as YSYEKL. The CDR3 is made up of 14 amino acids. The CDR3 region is CASSHPGRGTEAFF.

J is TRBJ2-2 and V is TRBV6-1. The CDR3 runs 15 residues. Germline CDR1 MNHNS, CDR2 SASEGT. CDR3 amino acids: CASSESGTNTGELFF.

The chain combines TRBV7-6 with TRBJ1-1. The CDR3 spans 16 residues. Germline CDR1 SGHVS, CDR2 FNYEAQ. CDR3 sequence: CASSLGSAWENTEAFF.

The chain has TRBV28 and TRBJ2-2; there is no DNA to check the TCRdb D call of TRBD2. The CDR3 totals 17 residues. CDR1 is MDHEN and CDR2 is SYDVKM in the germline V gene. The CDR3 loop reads CASSSPPPSGNTGELFF.

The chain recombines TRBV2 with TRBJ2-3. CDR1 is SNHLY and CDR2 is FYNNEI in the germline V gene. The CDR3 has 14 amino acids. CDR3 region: CASSVVDSTDTQYF.

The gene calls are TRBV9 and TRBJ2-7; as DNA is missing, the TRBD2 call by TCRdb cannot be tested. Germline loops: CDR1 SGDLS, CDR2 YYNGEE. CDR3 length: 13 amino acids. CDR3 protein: CASSVDLYYEQYF. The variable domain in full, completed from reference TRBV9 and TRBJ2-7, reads DSGVTQTPKHLITATGQRVTLRCSPRSGDLSVYWYQQSLDQGLQFLIQYYNGEERAKGNILERFSAQQFPDLHSELNLSSLELGDSALYFCASSVDLYYEQYFGPGTRLTVT.

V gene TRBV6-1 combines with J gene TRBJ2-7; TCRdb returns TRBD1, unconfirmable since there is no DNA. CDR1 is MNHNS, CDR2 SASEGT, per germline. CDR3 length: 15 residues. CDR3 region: CASSQGLPTFYEQYF.

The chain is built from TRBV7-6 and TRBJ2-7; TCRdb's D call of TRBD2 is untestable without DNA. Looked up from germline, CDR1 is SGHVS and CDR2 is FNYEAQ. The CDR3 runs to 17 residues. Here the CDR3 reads CASSLYPTTSGSHEQYF.

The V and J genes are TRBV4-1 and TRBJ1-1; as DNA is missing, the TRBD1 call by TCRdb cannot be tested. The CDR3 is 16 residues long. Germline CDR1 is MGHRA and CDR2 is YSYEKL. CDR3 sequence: CASSHPRTGSATEAFF.

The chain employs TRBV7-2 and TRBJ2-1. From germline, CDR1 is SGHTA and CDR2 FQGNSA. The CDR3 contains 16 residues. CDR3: CASSLDSSGSYNEQFF.

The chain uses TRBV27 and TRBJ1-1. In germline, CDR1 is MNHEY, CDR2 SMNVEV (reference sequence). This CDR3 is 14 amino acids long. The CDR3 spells CASTREGGTSEAFF.

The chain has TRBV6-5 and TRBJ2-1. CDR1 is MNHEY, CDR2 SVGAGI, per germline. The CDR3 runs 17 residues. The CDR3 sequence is CASSPRLGLLGYNEQFF.

The CDR3 is CASSGMGTSGSEQYF. V and J are TRBV19 and TRBJ2-7; TCRdb gives TRBD2 as the D gene, but with no DNA this cannot be confirmed. CDR1 and CDR2 (germline): LNHDA, SQIVND (reference sequence). CDR3 length: 15 residues.

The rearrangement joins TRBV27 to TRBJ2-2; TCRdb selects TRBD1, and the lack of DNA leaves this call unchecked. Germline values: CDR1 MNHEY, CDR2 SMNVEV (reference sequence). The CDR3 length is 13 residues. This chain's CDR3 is CASSLSPGVGLFF.

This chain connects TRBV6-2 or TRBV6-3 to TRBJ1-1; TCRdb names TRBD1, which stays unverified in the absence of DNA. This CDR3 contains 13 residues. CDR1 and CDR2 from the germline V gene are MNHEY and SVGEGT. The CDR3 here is CASSLPEGVEALF.

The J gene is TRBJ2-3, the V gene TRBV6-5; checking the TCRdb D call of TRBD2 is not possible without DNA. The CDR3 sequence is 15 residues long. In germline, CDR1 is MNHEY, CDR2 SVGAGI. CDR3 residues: CASSYFSGLTDTQYF.

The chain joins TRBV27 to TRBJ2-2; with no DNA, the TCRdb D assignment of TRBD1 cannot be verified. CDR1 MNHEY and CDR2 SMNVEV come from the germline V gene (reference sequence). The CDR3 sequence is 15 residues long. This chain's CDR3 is CASSLLWTGGRELFF.